The 26 T cell receptor beta chains listed next were all sequenced from one sample in a study of T cells in Graves' hyperthyroidism and ophthalmopathy. The CDR3 regions of TCR beta were amplified from RNA transcripts. First-round RT-PCR of the TCR CDR3 relied on the HTBI primer set. MiXCR was run by TCRdb on the multiplex PCR reads, yielding one entry per CDR3 protein. The sample records about 500,000 distinct CDR3 sequences, approximately 49% being singletons. Specimen: peripheral blood or thyroid tissue (not recorded which). The receptors stem from an adult woman with Graves' disease, either hyperthyroidism or ophthalmopathy (not recorded which).

V usage is TRBV18 and J usage is TRBJ1-1; D uncertain. V was shortened by 4 bases and J by 6 bases, with 12 bases between the two germline ends. This CDR3 spans 13 amino acids. Germline V gene lookup returns CDR1 KGHSH and CDR2 LQKENI. Here the CDR3 DNA reads TGTGCCAGCTCACGAGGGCAGGAAGCTGAAGCTTTCTTT. Its translation: CASSRGQEAEAFF.

This clonotype was seen repeatedly, ten times or more. This chain links TRBV6-2 or TRBV6-3 with TRBJ1-4; D gene ambiguous. Germline CDR1 reads MNHEY; CDR2 reads SVGEGT. The CDR3 length is 14 residues. Trimming removed 2 bases from V and 5 bases from J, with 9 bases in between. The CDR3 DNA reads as TGTGCCAGCAGTTACGGACGGGAAAATGAAAAACTGTTTTTT. This gives the protein CASSYGRENEKLFF.

This clonotype has only a few counts. V and J are TRBV7-3 and TRBJ2-2; 7 bases are a match to TRBD2. The CDR3 contains 18 residues. Germline-derived CDR1 and CDR2 are SGHTA and FQGTGA. V lost 5 bases, J lost 5 bases, and 17 bases stayed unmatched. The CDR3 here is CASSQPKRSGSGTGELFF. CDR3 in DNA: TGTGCCAGCAGCCAACCAAAGCGGAGCGGTAGCGGGACCGGGGAGCTGTTTTTT.

The J gene is TRBJ1-2, the V gene TRBV10-3; 9 bases line up with TRBD1. The germline V gene encodes CDR1 ENHRY and CDR2 SYGVKD. The CDR3 length is 12 residues. V lost 9 bases and J lost 3; bases outside the gene matches: 2. As DNA, the CDR3 is TGTGCCATAGGACAGGGGTACTATGGCTACACCTTC. It is translated as CAIGQGYYGYTF.

This clonotype has a count of ten or more. The rearrangement joins TRBV5-1 to TRBJ1-3; D gene ambiguous. The CDR3 sequence is 14 residues long. Looked up from germline, CDR1 is SGHRS and CDR2 is YFSETQ. Trimming removed 3 bases from V and 1 base from J, with 8 bases in between. Here the CDR3 reads CASSSFGSGNTIYF. CDR3 bases: TGCGCCAGCAGCTCATTCGGGTCTGGAAACACCATATATTTT. The full variable domain, with the rest looked up from reference TRBV5-1 and TRBJ1-3, is KAGVTQTPRYLIKTRGQQVTLSCSPISGHRSVSWYQQTPGQGLQFLFEYFSETQRNKGNFPGRFSGRQFSNSRSEMNVSTLELGDSALYLCASSSFGSGNTIYFGEGSWLTVV.

The rearrangement joins TRBV20-1 to TRBJ2-2; D is perhaps TRBD1 (6 bases). Trimming stripped 0 bases from V and 1 base from J, with 9 bases between. This CDR3 spans 15 amino acids. Germline values: CDR1 DFQATT, CDR2 SNEGSKA (reference sequence). The CDR3 reads CSARDVTGNTGELFF. The DNA of the CDR3 is TGCAGTGCTAGAGACGTGACAGGGAACACCGGGGAGCTGTTTTTT.

The chain employs TRBV20-1 and TRBJ1-1; no reliable D call. CDR3 length equals 13 residues. V lost 3 bases and J lost 0, with 8 bases in between. The germline V gene encodes CDR1 DFQATT and CDR2 SNEGSKA (reference sequence). CDR3 region: CSASGVMNTEAFF. CDR3 DNA sequence: TGCAGTGCTAGCGGGGTCATGAACACTGAAGCTTTCTTT.

This sequence joins TRBV12-3 or TRBV12-4 and TRBJ1-2; TRBD1 matches 9 bases. There are 13 residues in the CDR3. V shed 8 bases and J 4 bases; nucleotides not matched to a gene: 5. The CDR3 DNA reads TGTGCCAGCGGGACAGGGCGGGTCTATGGCTACACCTTC. As protein: CASGTGRVYGYTF.

This clonotype has ten or more counts. The chain has TRBV6-2 or TRBV6-3 and TRBJ1-2; possibly TRBD1 for D (5 bases). Germline V gene lookup returns CDR1 MNHEY and CDR2 SVGEGT. The V end lost 2 bases, the J end lost 2 bases, and 12 bases lay between the germline ends. This CDR3 comprises 15 residues. The CDR3 DNA sequence: TGTGCCAGCAGTTACCTCCCGACAGAGAACTATGGCTACACCTTC. Translated: CASSYLPTENYGYTF.

With regard to this clonotype: Germline and junction disagree at one end, which may indicate a read error. This chain links TRBV5-1 with TRBJ2-7; 7 bases are a match to TRBD2. Per the germline V gene, CDR1 is SGHRS and CDR2 is YFSETQ. The CDR3 is 14 residues long. This CDR3 is CASSKGTIAYEHYF. DNA for the CDR3: TGCGCCAGCAGCAAAGGGACTATCGCCTACGAGCATTACTTC.

In this sample, this clonotype turned up many times. The gene calls are TRBV7-9 and TRBJ1-3, with D possibly being TRBD1 (5 bases). Per germline, CDR1 SEHNR and CDR2 FQNEAQ (reference sequence). The CDR3 has 14 residues. Deletions cut 5 bases from V and 0 bases from J, with 8 bases between. For the CDR3, the DNA is TGTGCCAGCAGCGTGACAGTCTCTGGAAACACCATATATTTT. This sequence encodes CASSVTVSGNTIYF.

This clonotype was detected a few times. The chain links TRBV10-3 to TRBJ1-2; TRBD1 aligns across 8 bases. Trimming removed 6 bases from V and 8 bases from J; junction bases left unmatched: 8. The germline V gene has CDR1 ENHRY and CDR2 SYGVKD. The CDR3 contains 13 residues. CDR3 DNA: TGTGCCATCAGGGGAGGACAGGGTAACGGCTACACCTTC. This sequence encodes CAIRGGQGNGYTF.

The chain employs TRBV29-1 and TRBJ2-2; D not resolved. V lost 8 bases, J lost 2 bases, and 12 bases lay in between. Germline V gene sequence: CDR1 SQVTM, CDR2 ANQGSEA. This CDR3 is built from 13 residues. CDR3 sequence reads: CSFRGDNTGELFF. The DNA for the CDR3 is TGCAGCTTTAGAGGAGATAACACCGGGGAGCTGTTTTTT.

V gene TRBV20-1 combines with J gene TRBJ2-5, with D possibly matching TRBD2 (6 bases). CDR1 is DFQATT, CDR2 SNEGSKA, per germline (reference sequence). The V and J ends lost 5 bases and 11 bases respectively, with 12 bases between them. This CDR3 has 10 residues. CDR3 DNA: TGCAGTGCTTATACCCGGGAGCAGTACTTC. It specifies CSAYTREQYF.

V and J are TRBV29-1 and TRBJ1-3; D not resolved. The CDR3 has 13 residues. The germline V and J ends were trimmed by 6 bases and 2 bases, with 11 bases remaining between them. Germline loops: CDR1 SQVTM, CDR2 ANQGSEA. The CDR3 loop is CSVRWATGNTIYF. The DNA for the CDR3 is TGCAGCGTCCGGTGGGCCACTGGAAACACCATATATTTT.

The chain uses TRBV25-1 and TRBJ1-1; 7 positions match TRBD1. The CDR3 is made up of 13 amino acids. V lost 7 bases to trimming and J lost 3 bases; unmatched junction nucleotides: 5. Per germline, CDR1 MGHDK and CDR2 SYGVNS. The CDR3 spells CASTNTGDTEAFF. As DNA, the CDR3 is TGTGCCAGCACGAATACAGGGGACACTGAAGCTTTCTTT.

This chain uses TRBV7-2 with TRBJ1-1, with TRBD1 matching over 7 bases. CDR1 is SGHTA and CDR2 is FQGNSA in the germline V gene. CDR3 length: 14 residues. The V gene end was trimmed by 0 bases and the J gene end by 6 bases; junction bases not matched to a gene: 4. Here the CDR3 DNA reads TGTGCCAGCAGCTTAGCCAGGGGGATCCCTGAAGCTTTCTTT. Its translation is CASSLARGIPEAFF.

In its sample, this clonotype was seen many times. The chain uses TRBV20-1 and TRBJ1-1; D is ambiguous. The CDR3 contains 14 residues. Germline V gene data show CDR1 as DFQATT and CDR2 as SNEGSKA (reference sequence). The germline V and J ends were trimmed by 5 bases and 1 base, with 14 bases remaining between them. CDR3: CSARPRSSNTEAFF. The CDR3 bases are TGCAGTGCTCGTCCGAGGAGCTCGAACACTGAAGCTTTCTTT.

The sample holds many counts of this clonotype. The rearrangement joins TRBV5-6 to TRBJ2-7; no reliable D call. V gave up 5 bases and J gave up 1 base, with 13 bases separating them. CDR1 SGHDT and CDR2 YYEEEE come from the germline V gene. There are 14 residues in the CDR3. CDR3 protein: CASSLNANSYEQYF. CDR3 sequence (DNA): TGTGCCAGCAGTTTAAACGCGAATTCCTACGAGCAGTACTTC.

The rearrangement links TRBV4-2 to TRBJ2-2; the D is unclear. This CDR3 comprises 12 residues. The germline gives CDR1 LGHNA, CDR2 YNFKEQ. V was clipped by 4 bases and J by 8 bases, with 8 bases between them. The CDR3 spells CASSPVSGELFF. The CDR3 DNA is TGTGCCAGCAGCCCGGTTTCGGGGGAGCTGTTTTTT.

The table lists this clonotype with many counts. The rearrangement links TRBV9 to TRBJ2-5, with 8 bases aligning to TRBD1. CDR1 is SGDLS and CDR2 is YYNGEE in the germline V gene. Losses at the gene ends were 0 bases for V and 4 bases for J; bases not matched to a gene: 2. The CDR3 extends over 14 amino acids. The CDR3 loop reads CASSVGQGIETQYF. Written as DNA, the CDR3 is TGTGCCAGCAGCGTAGGACAGGGGATAGAGACCCAGTACTTC.

This clonotype was counted at least ten times. This CDR3 is CSAREGHSNTEAFF. The CDR3 coding sequence is TGCAGTGCTAGAGAGGGACACTCGAACACTGAAGCTTTCTTT. The chain is built from TRBV20-1 and TRBJ1-1; possibly TRBD1 for D (6 bases). This CDR3 spans 14 amino acids. Trimming removed 0 bases at V and 1 base at J, with 9 bases between. The germline V gene encodes CDR1 DFQATT and CDR2 SNEGSKA (reference sequence).

This clonotype was recorded many times. This chain uses TRBV6-1 with TRBJ2-5; D remains ambiguous. The V end was cut by 0 bases, the J end by 4 bases, with 9 bases between. Looked up from germline, CDR1 is MNHNS and CDR2 is SASEGT. CDR3 length equals 14 residues. The CDR3 region has the DNA TGTGCCAGCAGTGAAGCCATTGGGGTAGAGACCCAGTACTTC. Amino acid sequence: CASSEAIGVETQYF.

This clonotype showed up many times. The rearrangement links TRBV4-1 to TRBJ1-1, with D hard to call. This CDR3 has 15 amino acids. V was cut by 0 bases and J by 3 bases, with 11 bases left in between. CDR1 and CDR2 from the germline V gene are MGHRA and YSYEKL. The CDR3 region is CASSQDGLRDTEAFF. CDR3 DNA sequence: TGCGCCAGCAGCCAAGACGGGCTCCGGGACACTGAAGCTTTCTTT.

The chain combines TRBV25-1 with TRBJ1-4, with a tentative D call TRBD1 (5 bases). The germline gives CDR1 MGHDK, CDR2 SYGVNS. The CDR3 loop spans 13 amino acids. Trimming cost V 8 bases and J 8 bases, with 15 bases left between them. CDR3 protein: CASPGTGQEKLFF. The DNA for the CDR3 is TGTGCCAGCCCTGGGACCGGGCAAGAAAAACTGTTTTTT.

The table lists this clonotype with many counts. This chain connects TRBV29-1 to TRBJ1-1; no clear D. Between the trimmed V and J ends, which lost 7 bases and 0 bases, there was a span of 9 bases. CDR3 length: 12 residues. Germline loops: CDR1 SQVTM, CDR2 ANQGSEA. CDR3 nucleotide sequence: TGCAGCGCCACAGTGATGAACACTGAAGCTTTCTTT. Translated: CSATVMNTEAFF.